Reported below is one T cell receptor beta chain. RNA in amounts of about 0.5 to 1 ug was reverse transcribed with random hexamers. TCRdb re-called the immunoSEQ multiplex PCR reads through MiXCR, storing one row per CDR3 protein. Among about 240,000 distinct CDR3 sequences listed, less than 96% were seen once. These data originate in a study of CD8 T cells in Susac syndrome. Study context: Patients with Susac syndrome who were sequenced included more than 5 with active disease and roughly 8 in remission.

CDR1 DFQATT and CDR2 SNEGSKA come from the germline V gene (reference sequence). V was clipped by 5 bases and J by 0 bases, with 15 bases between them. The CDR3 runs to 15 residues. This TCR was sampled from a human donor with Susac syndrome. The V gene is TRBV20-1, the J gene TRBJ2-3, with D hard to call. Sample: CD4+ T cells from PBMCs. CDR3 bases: TGCAGTGCTGGCTCTGTCTCGACTAGCACAGATACGCAGTATTTT. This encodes CSAGSVSTSTDTQYF.